The 9 T cell receptor beta chains below were found in one sample sequenced in a study of cytotoxic CD8 clonotypes in ibrutinib-treated CLL. Libraries were prepared by immunoSEQ multiplex PCR; TCRdb keeps only in-frame clonotypes and omits some of them. The sample gives 300,000 to 350,000 clones, roughly 85% of which show up once; over 5% is in the top ten. The sample here was PBMCs, taken before ibrutinib treatment. All receptors come from a human donor with chronic lymphocytic leukemia.

V usage is TRBV28 and J usage is TRBJ2-7, with TRBD1 identical over 9 bases. This CDR3 is built from 15 residues. Germline lookup yields CDR1 MDHEN and CDR2 SYDVKM. J was trimmed by 4 bases and V by 5 bases; bases with no gene match: 9. The CDR3 nucleotides read TGTGCCAGCAGTACCCCGGGACAGGGAGTGTACGAGCAGTACTTC. It codes for CASSTPGQGVYEQYF.

The chain is built from TRBV5-1 and TRBJ2-7, with TRBD1 matching 7 bases. Trimming at V came to 0 bases and at J to 0 bases, leaving 3 bases not matched to a gene. CDR3 length: 15 residues. CDR1 SGHRS and CDR2 YFSETQ come from the germline V gene. CDR3 DNA sequence: TGCGCCAGCAGCTTGGAGGACAGGACCTCCTACGAGCAGTACTTC. As protein: CASSLEDRTSYEQYF. Variable domain in full (rest from reference TRBV5-1 and TRBJ2-7): KAGVTQTPRYLIKTRGQQVTLSCSPISGHRSVSWYQQTPGQGLQFLFEYFSETQRNKGNFPGRFSGRQFSNSRSEMNVSTLELGDSALYLCASSLEDRTSYEQYFGPGTRLTVT.

V is TRBV11-1 and J is TRBJ2-4, with TRBD2 as a possible D gene (6 bases). Trimming shortened V by 5 bases and J by 7 bases, and 18 bases separated the two germline ends. The V gene's germline CDR1 is SGHAT and CDR2 FQDESV (reference sequence). This CDR3 comprises 15 residues. The CDR3 region has the DNA TGTGCCAGCAGCGATATGGGGGGTGATAGGAACATTCAGTACTTC. Its protein is CASSDMGGDRNIQYF. Filled out from reference TRBV11-1 and TRBJ2-4, the complete variable domain reads EAEVAQSPRYKITEKSQAVAFWCDPISGHATLYWYRQILGQGPELLVQFQDESVVDDSQLPKDRFSAERLKGVDSTLKIQPAELGDSAMYLCASSDMGGDRNIQYFGAGTRLSVL.

As DNA, the CDR3 is TGCGCCAGCAGCTTGTTGGGGACCGGGGAGCTGTTTTTT. Its translation: CASSLLGTGELFF. J is TRBJ2-2 and V is TRBV5-1; D unclear. Trimming left V 1 base short and J 5 bases short, with 6 bases between. This CDR3 spans 13 amino acids. Per the germline V gene, CDR1 is SGHRS and CDR2 is YFSETQ. Based on the CDR3 plus reference TRBV5-1 and TRBJ2-2, the full variable domain is KAGVTQTPRYLIKTRGQQVTLSCSPISGHRSVSWYQQTPGQGLQFLFEYFSETQRNKGNFPGRFSGRQFSNSRSEMNVSTLELGDSALYLCASSLLGTGELFFGEGSRLTVL.

V is TRBV14 and J is TRBJ2-1; 7 nucleotides agree with TRBD2. The V and J ends lost 0 bases and 0 bases, in that order; junction bases with no gene match: 11. Germline-derived CDR1 and CDR2 are SGHDN and FVKESK. The CDR3 is 19 amino acids. Here the CDR3 DNA reads TGTGCCAGCAGCCAAGATGATTCGGCGGGAGATGCCTCCTACAATGAGCAGTTCTTC. It codes for CASSQDDSAGDASYNEQFF.

This clone was seen a few times. This sequence joins TRBV10-3 and TRBJ1-5, with a weak D call TRBD1 (5 bases). The CDR3 has 13 amino acids. Germline V CDR1 and CDR2: ENHRY, SYGVKD. Trimming left V 6 bases short and J 1 base short, with 7 bases between. The CDR3 protein is CAISRQSNQPQHF. Here the CDR3 DNA reads TGTGCCATCAGCCGACAGAGCAATCAGCCCCAGCATTTT.

V gene TRBV25-1 combines with J gene TRBJ2-7; weak D call: TRBD1 (6 bases). V lost 8 bases, J lost 3 bases, and 11 bases lay in between. The CDR3 has 12 amino acids. Germline assignment: CDR1 MGHDK and CDR2 SYGVNS. CDR3 nucleotides: TGTGCCAGCCTGGACAGCCTCTACGAGCAGTACTTC. It is translated as CASLDSLYEQYF.

The rearrangement links TRBV7-9 to TRBJ1-5; 7 bases line up with TRBD1. Germline V gene lookup returns CDR1 SEHNR and CDR2 FQNEAQ (reference sequence). CDR3 length: 19 amino acids. J was trimmed by 0 bases and V by 1 base; bases with no gene match: 12. This chain's CDR3 is CASSLGQGDGQYSNQPQHF. CDR3 nucleotides: TGTGCCAGCAGCTTAGGACAGGGAGATGGGCAATATAGCAATCAGCCCCAGCATTTT.

This clone has a single count. The chain has TRBV5-1 and TRBJ2-7; 7 bases match TRBD1. Looked up from germline, CDR1 is SGHRS and CDR2 is YFSETQ. The CDR3 runs to 15 residues. The junction had 9 bases not matched to a gene; V was cut back by 4 bases and J by 2 bases. CDR3 residues: CASSDRVQGAYEQYF. CDR3 sequence (DNA): TGCGCCAGCAGCGATAGAGTCCAGGGGGCCTACGAGCAGTACTTC.